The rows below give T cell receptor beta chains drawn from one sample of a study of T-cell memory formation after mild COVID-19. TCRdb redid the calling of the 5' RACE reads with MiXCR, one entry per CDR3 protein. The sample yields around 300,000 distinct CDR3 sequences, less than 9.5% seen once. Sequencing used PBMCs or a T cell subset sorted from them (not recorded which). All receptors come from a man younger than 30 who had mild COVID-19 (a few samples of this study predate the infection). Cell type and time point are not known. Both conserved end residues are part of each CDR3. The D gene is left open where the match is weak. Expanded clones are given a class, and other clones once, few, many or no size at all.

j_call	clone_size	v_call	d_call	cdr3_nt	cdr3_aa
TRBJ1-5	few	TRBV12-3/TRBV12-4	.	TGTGCCAGCAGTTTAATCGTCAATCAGCCCCAGCATTTT	CASSLIVNQPQHF
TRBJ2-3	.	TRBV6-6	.	TGTGCCAGCAGTCCGTCGGGGAAGTTCCGAGATACGCAGTATTTT	CASSPSGKFRDTQYF
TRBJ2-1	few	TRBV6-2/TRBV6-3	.	TGTGCCAGCAGTTACTCGGGGGGATCCTCAATCCGTTACCATGAGCAGTTCTTC	CASSYSGGSSIRYHEQFF
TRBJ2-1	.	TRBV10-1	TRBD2	TGCGCCAGCAGTGACCCACTAGCGGGGGGGAACAATGAGCAGTTCTTC	CASSDPLAGGNNEQFF
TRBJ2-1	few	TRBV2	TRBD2	TGTGCCAGCAGTCGTCTAGCGGGGGTCTTCAATGAGCAGTTCTTC	CASSRLAGVFNEQFF
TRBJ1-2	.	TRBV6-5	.	TGTGCCAGCAGTTACCGAACCCTCGGGGACTATGGCTACACCTTC	CASSYRTLGDYGYTF
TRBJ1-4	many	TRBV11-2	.	TGTGCCAGCAGCTTTAATAACAGGGTGGATGAAAAACTGTTTTTT	CASSFNNRVDEKLFF
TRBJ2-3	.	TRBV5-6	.	TGTGCCAGCAGCTTGGGACCGATAGCGGATACGCAGTATTTT	CASSLGPIADTQYF
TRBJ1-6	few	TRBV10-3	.	TGTGCCATCAGTGAGGTCCCGAATTCACCCCTCCACTTT	CAISEVPNSPLHF
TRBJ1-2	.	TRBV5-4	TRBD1	TGTGCCAGCAGCTTGTCGCGGACAGGGTACGTTTATGGCTACACCTTC	CASSLSRTGYVYGYTF
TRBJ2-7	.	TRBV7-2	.	TGTGCCAGCAGCTTAGCACTGGAATCCTACGAGCAGTACTTC	CASSLALESYEQYF
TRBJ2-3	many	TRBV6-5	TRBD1	TGTGCCAGCAGACTGGTATGGACAGGGGGGTCAGATACGCAGTATTTT	CASRLVWTGGSDTQYF
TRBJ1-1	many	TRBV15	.	TGTGCCACCAGCAGAGATGTCGAGGGAGCTTTCTTT	CATSRDVEGAFF
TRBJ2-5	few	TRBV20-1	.	TGCAGTGCTAGTCAGCGATTCGGTGAGACCCAGTACTTC	CSASQRFGETQYF
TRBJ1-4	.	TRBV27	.	TGTGCCAGCAGTTTATCGACTACTAATGAAAAACTGTTTTTT	CASSLSTTNEKLFF
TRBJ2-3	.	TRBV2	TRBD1	TGTGCCAGCAGTTCAAACAGGGGGTTTGGGGATACGCAGTATTTT	CASSSNRGFGDTQYF
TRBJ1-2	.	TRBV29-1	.	TGCAGCGCTCTCAGGGGTGACTATGGCTACACCTTC	CSALRGDYGYTF
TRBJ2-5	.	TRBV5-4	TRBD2	TGTGCCAGTAGACTAGCGGGGGCAGAGACCCAGTACTTC	CASRLAGAETQYF
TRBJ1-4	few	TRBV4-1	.	TGCGCCAGCAGCCAACCCCTCGGGACCGTACTGTTTTTT	CASSQPLGTVLFF
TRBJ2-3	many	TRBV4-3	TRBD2	TGCGCCAGCAGCATGACTAGCGGGGGACAAGATACGCAGTATTTT	CASSMTSGGQDTQYF
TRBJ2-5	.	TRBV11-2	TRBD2	TGTGCCAGCAGCTTCATGTCTAGCGGGGGGGAGACCCAGTACTTC	CASSFMSSGGETQYF
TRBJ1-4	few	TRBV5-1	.	TGCGCCAGCAGCTTCCCCGGCGGTGAAAAACTGTTTTTT	CASSFPGGEKLFF
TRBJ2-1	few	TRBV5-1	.	TGCGCCAGCAGCTTGGTCGACGGCAATGAGCAGTTCTTC	CASSLVDGNEQFF
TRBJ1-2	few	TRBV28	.	TGTGCCAGCAGTCGCCGCCCTTGGGCACAAACGGGGGGCTACACCTTC	CASSRRPWAQTGGYTF
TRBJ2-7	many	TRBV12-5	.	TGTGCTAGTGGTTCCTCTCCATCCTACGAGCAGTACTTC	CASGSSPSYEQYF
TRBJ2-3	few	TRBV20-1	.	TGCAGTGCTAGAGGTGGCTATCCCTCAGATACGCAGTATTTT	CSARGGYPSDTQYF
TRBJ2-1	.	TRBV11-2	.	TGTGCCAGCAGCCCCCGCTGGGGGATTCAAGTCTACAATGAGCAGTTCTTC	CASSPRWGIQVYNEQFF
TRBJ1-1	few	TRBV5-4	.	TGTGCCAGCAGCCCGTCACAGACAGAACACACTGAAGCTTTCTTT	CASSPSQTEHTEAFF
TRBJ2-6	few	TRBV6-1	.	TGTGCCAGCAGTGACGGGGCTGGGGCCAACGTCCTGACTTTC	CASSDGAGANVLTF
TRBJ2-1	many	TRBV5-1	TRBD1	TGCGCCAGCACACGGGACAGTTACAATGAGCAGTTCTTC	CASTRDSYNEQFF
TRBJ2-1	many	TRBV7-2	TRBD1	TGTGCCAGCAGCTTCGGGACAGGGGGGAAGCAGTTCTTC	CASSFGTGGKQFF
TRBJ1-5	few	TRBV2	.	TGTGCGACCCGGTTCTCGGGCAATCAGCCCCAGCATTTT	CATRFSGNQPQHF
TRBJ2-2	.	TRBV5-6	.	TGTGCCAGCAGCTTGGGCCTAGCCGCCGGGGAGCTGTTTTTT	CASSLGLAAGELFF